Listed below are T cell receptor beta chains from one sample, sequenced in a study of vaccination effects on CD4 cells after COVID-19. These receptors have no identified antigens. Libraries were prepared by immunoSEQ multiplex PCR; TCRdb keeps only in-frame clonotypes and omits some of them. The profile shows about 70,000 clones, 73% of them singletons. The material was CD4+ T cells from PBMCs cultured with HIV peptides, obtained before COVID-19 vaccination. The receptors were gathered from a human donor who had a prior SARS-CoV-2 infection. Both conserved end residues are part of each CDR3. Each record gives: CDR3 protein, CDR3 DNA, J gene, V gene, D gene, clone size. D genes are given only for firm matches. The listing skips clone size in some rows; elsewhere it reads once, few, many or a size class.

cdr3_aa: CASSYKVQETQYF
cdr3_nt: TGTGCCAGCAGTTACAAAGTGCAAGAGACCCAGTACTTC
j_call: TRBJ2-5
v_call: TRBV6-5
d_call: -
clone_size: -

cdr3_aa: CASSGGASGRSLAQYF
cdr3_nt: TGTGCCAGCAGCGGGGGGGCTAGCGGGAGAAGTCTCGCGCAGTACTTC
j_call: TRBJ2-7
v_call: TRBV4-2
d_call: TRBD2
clone_size: few

cdr3_aa: CASSLSAGLSSEQYF
cdr3_nt: TGTGCCAGCAGCTTATCGGCAGGGTTGTCGAGCGAGCAGTACTTC
j_call: TRBJ2-7
v_call: TRBV7-6
d_call: -
clone_size: -

cdr3_aa: CASGPGLISGGEPQHF
cdr3_nt: TGTGCTAGTGGGCCCGGTTTAATTTCGGGGGGGGAGCCCCAGCATTTT
j_call: TRBJ1-5
v_call: TRBV12-5
d_call: -
clone_size: -

cdr3_aa: CASSATSGSYNEQFF
cdr3_nt: TGTGCCAGCAGTGCGACTAGCGGCTCCTACAATGAGCAGTTCTTC
j_call: TRBJ2-1
v_call: TRBV6-4
d_call: TRBD2
clone_size: -

cdr3_aa: CASSLAGTLSGATGELFF
cdr3_nt: TGTGCCAGCAGCCTAGCGGGGACCTTATCAGGGGCCACCGGGGAGCTGTTTTTT
j_call: TRBJ2-2
v_call: TRBV7-6
d_call: TRBD2
clone_size: -

cdr3_aa: CASSLGPLTDTQYF
cdr3_nt: TGTGCCAGCAGCTTAGGGCCTCTCACAGATACGCAGTATTTT
j_call: TRBJ2-3
v_call: TRBV7-2
d_call: -
clone_size: -

cdr3_aa: CAISAGGYEQYF
cdr3_nt: TGTGCCATCAGTGCAGGGGGCTACGAGCAGTACTTC
j_call: TRBJ2-7
v_call: TRBV10-3
d_call: TRBD1
clone_size: -

cdr3_aa: CASSLSSGSVHEQFF
cdr3_nt: TGTGCCAGCAGCTTATCTAGCGGGAGTGTGCATGAGCAGTTCTTC
j_call: TRBJ2-1
v_call: TRBV7-2
d_call: TRBD2
clone_size: -

cdr3_aa: CAWKAGVGEKLFF
cdr3_nt: TGTGCCTGGAAGGCTGGGGTGGGTGAAAAACTGTTTTTT
j_call: TRBJ1-4
v_call: TRBV30
d_call: -
clone_size: -

cdr3_aa: CASRRRGQFVDTQYF
cdr3_nt: TGTGCCAGCAGGCGCCGGGGACAGTTCGTTGATACGCAGTATTTT
j_call: TRBJ2-3
v_call: TRBV6-5
d_call: TRBD1
clone_size: -

cdr3_aa: CASSIVEAGSKKLFF
cdr3_nt: TGTGCCAGTAGTATAGTGGAGGCAGGTTCGAAAAAACTGTTTTTT
j_call: TRBJ1-4
v_call: TRBV19
d_call: -
clone_size: -

cdr3_aa: CASSFLGETDTQYF
cdr3_nt: TGTGCCAGCAGTTTTCTTGGAGAAACAGATACGCAGTATTTT
j_call: TRBJ2-3
v_call: TRBV27
d_call: -
clone_size: -

cdr3_aa: CASSVSGGFSGNTIYF
cdr3_nt: TGTGCCAGCAGCGTCAGCGGTGGGTTCTCTGGAAACACCATATATTTT
j_call: TRBJ1-3
v_call: TRBV9
d_call: -
clone_size: -

cdr3_aa: CSASAFAPNQFF
cdr3_nt: TGCAGTGCTAGTGCCTTTGCTCCCAACCAGTTCTTC
j_call: TRBJ2-1
v_call: TRBV20-1
d_call: -
clone_size: -

cdr3_aa: CASSIGGIPYEQYF
cdr3_nt: TGTGCCAGTAGTATAGGAGGGATCCCCTACGAGCAGTACTTC
j_call: TRBJ2-7
v_call: TRBV19
d_call: -
clone_size: few

cdr3_aa: CASSPPGPRGSYEQYF
cdr3_nt: TGCGCCAGCAGTCCCCCGGGACCTCGAGGTTCCTACGAGCAGTACTTC
j_call: TRBJ2-7
v_call: TRBV23-1
d_call: -
clone_size: -

cdr3_aa: CASSLRRGSTDTQYF
cdr3_nt: TGCGCCAGCAGCTTACGGCGGGGGAGCACAGATACGCAGTATTTT
j_call: TRBJ2-3
v_call: TRBV5-1
d_call: TRBD2
clone_size: -

cdr3_aa: CAISDSWGVGTEAFF
cdr3_nt: TGTGCCATCAGTGACTCATGGGGGGTGGGAACTGAAGCTTTCTTT
j_call: TRBJ1-1
v_call: TRBV10-3
d_call: -
clone_size: -

cdr3_aa: CASSGQGAPNSPLHF
cdr3_nt: TGTGCCAGCAGCGGACAGGGAGCCCCTAATTCACCCCTCCACTTT
j_call: TRBJ1-6
v_call: TRBV3-1/TRBV3-2
d_call: TRBD1
clone_size: few

cdr3_aa: CASSVTDYSYEQYF
cdr3_nt: TGCGCCAGCAGCGTCACTGACTACTCCTACGAGCAGTACTTC
j_call: TRBJ2-7
v_call: TRBV5-1
d_call: -
clone_size: -

cdr3_aa: CASSLASVDNEQFF
cdr3_nt: TGCGCCAGCAGCCTCGCGTCGGTGGACAATGAGCAGTTCTTC
j_call: TRBJ2-1
v_call: TRBV5-1
d_call: -
clone_size: -

cdr3_aa: CASSPRPGGQAGGYEQYF
cdr3_nt: TGTGCCAGCTCACCACGGCCAGGGGGCCAAGCGGGAGGCTACGAGCAGTACTTC
j_call: TRBJ2-7
v_call: TRBV18
d_call: -
clone_size: -

cdr3_aa: CASSFLREGGETQYF
cdr3_nt: TGTGCCAGCAGCTTTTTGCGGGAGGGAGGAGAGACCCAGTACTTC
j_call: TRBJ2-5
v_call: TRBV5-8
d_call: TRBD2
clone_size: -

cdr3_aa: CASSVKSGPLSYGYTF
cdr3_nt: TGTGCCAGCAGCGTAAAGAGTGGGCCATTGTCCTATGGCTACACCTTC
j_call: TRBJ1-2
v_call: TRBV9
d_call: -
clone_size: -

cdr3_aa: CASSGGPGQLVEQFF
cdr3_nt: TGTGCCAGCAGTGGGGGACCCGGACAGCTAGTAGAGCAGTTCTTC
j_call: TRBJ2-1
v_call: TRBV2
d_call: -
clone_size: -

cdr3_aa: CAGAQSANYGYTF
cdr3_nt: TGTGCCGGGGCACAGAGCGCTAACTATGGCTACACCTTC
j_call: TRBJ1-2
v_call: TRBV18
d_call: -
clone_size: -

cdr3_aa: CASKRQGFQPQHF
cdr3_nt: TGTGCCAGCAAACGACAGGGTTTTCAGCCCCAGCATTTT
j_call: TRBJ1-5
v_call: TRBV6-5
d_call: TRBD1
clone_size: -